The clone carrying this T cell receptor beta chain has just a few counts. Its cognate antigen is unknown. This sample is part of a study of long-term antiretroviral therapy in people with HIV. Overall study: About a decade before 2015, the earliest samples were taken when ART was typically delayed.

Assay version v3.0 of immunoSEQ was used, and it was run at survey level. A per-sample goal of about 35,000-50,000 T-cell genomes was targeted by sequencing. TCRdb's table, derived via immunoSEQ multiplex PCR, lists solely in-frame clones and lacks some. The data contain around 25,000 clones, roughly 87% of them seen just once; the ten biggest clones take up about 5.1%. Trimming left V 0 bases short and J 0 bases short, with 3 bases between. CDR1 GTSNPN and CDR2 SVGIG come from the germline V gene (reference sequence). This CDR3 is 13 amino acids long. Study-level results: Pre-ART clonal expansion yielded clones that dominated the repertoire at all time points. Even long-term ART left TRB diversity below transplant donor controls, despite gains.

The chain employs TRBV30 and TRBJ2-4, with D uncertain. The source was unsorted PBMCs, collected 1.1 years before starting antiretroviral therapy. The TCR comes from a woman aged 30 to 39 with HIV. Written as DNA, the CDR3 is TGTGCCTGGAGTGTACCAGCCAAAAACATTCAGTACTTC. It is translated as CAWSVPAKNIQYF.